This T cell receptor (beta chain) came from a study of cytomegalovirus exposure and HLA in healthy donors. PCR amplification relied on 60 Vbeta primers (plus 13 Jbeta primers). Assay used: immunoSEQ multiplex PCR; TCRdb lists only in-frame clones, some missing. The table records some 110,000 clones, roughly three quarters of them present only once. Trimming cost V 10 bases and J 0 bases; bases outside gene matches: 4. The CDR3 runs 13 residues. Germline-derived CDR1 and CDR2 are SNHLY and FYNNEI. This sequence was found in a woman aged 18-29 years in good health and CMV-seronegative. The chain has TRBV2 and TRBJ2-3; 7 bases line up with TRBD1. The sample was PBMCs. The CDR3 reads CATGQESTDTQYF. In nucleotides, the CDR3 is TGTGCCACCGGACAGGAAAGCACAGATACGCAGTATTTT.